The T cell receptor (beta chain) under discussion was sequenced for a study of a mutant IDH1 vaccine in newly diagnosed glioma. On the study more broadly: Before enrollment, patients got radiotherapy alone, temozolomide alone, or mostly the combination. Participants attended visit V12, the safety follow-up, at week 35, and then attended visit V13 at week 47.

Trimming cost V 0 bases and J 5 bases, with 16 bases left between them. The CDR3 totals 16 residues. Germline CDR1 is WNHNN and CDR2 is SYGVQD (reference sequence). Some clones are missing from TCRdb's copy, which holds only in-frame ones; the method was immunoSEQ multiplex PCR. The sample yields 50,000 to 70,000 clones, under 90% seen once. Stated time point: week 35, safety follow-up. Each dose of the vaccine consisted of 300 ug of mutant IDH1 20-mer peptide, with topical imiquimod. Notes on this clone: Antigen: not known.

This specimen was PBMCs, taken from a glioma patient whose treatment included an IDH1 peptide vaccine. The sequence was obtained from a man aged 25 to 40 with glioma. The chain uses TRBV10-1 and TRBJ2-5; D remains unclear. This chain's CDR3 is CASSESTNARSETQYF. The CDR3 DNA sequence: TGCGCCAGCAGTGAGTCGACGAACGCGCGGTCGGAGACCCAGTACTTC.